The 14 T cell receptor beta chains below all came from one sample that was sequenced in a study of T cells in Graves' hyperthyroidism and ophthalmopathy. From RNA transcripts, TCR beta CDR3 regions were amplified. The HTBI primer set served for first-round RT-PCR of the TCR CDR3. TCRdb re-called the multiplex PCR reads with MiXCR, one entry per CDR3 protein. The table has hundreds of thousands of distinct CDR3 sequences, about half seen once. Sequenced: peripheral blood or thyroid tissue (not recorded which). All receptors come from a woman between 18 and 29 years old with Graves' hyperthyroidism.

Concerning this clonotype: Given a much more abundant clone one base away, this may be a read error. The chain links TRBV9 to TRBJ1-1, with D hard to call. Trimming cost V 0 bases and J 3 bases, with 6 bases left between them. CDR3 length equals 13 residues. Germline CDR1 SGDLS, CDR2 YYNGEE. For the CDR3, the DNA is TGTGCCAGCAGCGTAGGGCAGGACACTGAAGCTTTCTTT. It specifies CASSVGQDTEAFF.

The V and J genes are TRBV2 and TRBJ1-4; no definite D call. The CDR3 is 12 residues long. The V and J ends lost 7 bases and 11 bases respectively, with 14 bases between them. Germline lookup yields CDR1 SNHLY and CDR2 FYNNEI. CDR3 in amino acids: CASKVEGGKLFF. The CDR3 DNA reads TGTGCCAGCAAGGTTGAGGGCGGGAAACTGTTTTTT.

This clonotype was detected a few times. The chain uses TRBV7-9 and TRBJ2-7; no firm D call. V lost 3 bases to trimming and J lost 0 bases, with 12 bases between them. Germline-derived CDR1 and CDR2 are SEHNR and FQNEAQ (reference sequence). There are 15 residues in the CDR3. The chain's CDR3 is CASSLRSQGSYEQYF. The CDR3 region has the DNA TGTGCCAGCAGCTTGAGGTCCCAAGGCTCCTACGAGCAGTACTTC.

The sample holds a few counts of this clonotype. The V and J genes are TRBV7-6 and TRBJ2-7; D is perhaps TRBD1 or TRBD2 (5 bases each). The CDR3 contains 16 residues. V lost 4 bases to trimming and J lost 0 bases, with 16 bases between them. CDR1 is SGHVS, CDR2 FNYEAQ, per germline. The CDR3 sequence: CASSSLGTESSYEQYF. In DNA form, the CDR3 reads TGTGCCAGCAGCTCATTGGGGACCGAAAGCTCCTACGAGCAGTACTTC.

The chain employs TRBV7-6 and TRBJ2-2; 12 bases match TRBD2. J gave up 1 base and V 5 bases, and 2 bases lay outside the gene matches. In germline, CDR1 is SGHVS, CDR2 FNYEAQ. This CDR3 contains 16 residues. The CDR3 nucleotides read TGTGCCAGCAGCCCGGGACTAGCGGGGAACACCGGGGAGCTGTTTTTT. It codes for CASSPGLAGNTGELFF.

This clonotype was recorded a few times. V usage is TRBV2 and J usage is TRBJ1-5, with D uncertain. Germline-derived CDR1 and CDR2 are SNHLY and FYNNEI. Trimming took 5 bases from V and 9 from J, leaving 17 bases between them. The CDR3 is 14 amino acids. DNA for the CDR3: TGTGCCAGCAGTTACGACATCCGAATTCGGCCCCAGCATTTT. It codes for CASSYDIRIRPQHF.

This clonotype was seen many times. The chain has TRBV15 and TRBJ1-2, with D possibly matching TRBD1 (5 bases). Germline V gene data show CDR1 as LNHNV and CDR2 as YYDKDF (reference sequence). The CDR3 sequence is 13 residues long. The V end lost 7 bases, the J end lost 4 bases, and 13 bases lay between the germline ends. In nucleotides, the CDR3 is TGTGCCACCACAATAGGAGGGACCTATGGCTACACCTTC. Its protein is CATTIGGTYGYTF.

A remark on this clonotype: A much larger clone differs by one base, so this may be a read error. The chain employs TRBV29-1 and TRBJ1-5; 8 nucleotides line up with TRBD1. The CDR3 is 12 residues long. Germline V gene data show CDR1 as SQVTM and CDR2 as ANQGSEA. CDR3 sequence reads: CSASRGRQPQHF. CDR3 DNA: TGCAGTGCTAGCAGGGGGCGACAGCCCCAGCATTTT.

V gene TRBV7-2 combines with J gene TRBJ1-1, with 10 bases fitting TRBD1. The CDR3 totals 15 residues. The junction had 11 bases not matched to a gene; V was cut back by 7 bases and J by 6 bases. Germline loops: CDR1 SGHTA, CDR2 FQGNSA. CDR3 bases: TGTGCCAGCACCGACAGGGGGCGCGATTTCTCTGAAGCTTTCTTT. It translates to CASTDRGRDFSEAFF.

This sequence joins TRBV19 and TRBJ2-7, with 7 bases lining up with TRBD2. The ends lost 9 bases at V and 8 bases at J; junction bases unmatched: 13. Germline V lookup: CDR1 LNHDA, CDR2 SQIVND (reference sequence). The length of the CDR3 is 13 residues. The CDR3 bases are TGTGCCAGCGGGGAGGGTAATCAGCCCCAGCAGTACTTC. Protein: CASGEGNQPQQYF.

As to this clonotype: A much larger clone differs from this one at a single base, so this may be a read error. DNA of the CDR3: TGTGCCATCAGCCCTAGGTCCGCCTACGAGCAGTACTTC. It encodes CAISPRSAYEQYF. The chain recombines TRBV10-3 with TRBJ2-7; D unclear. Germline V lookup: CDR1 ENHRY, CDR2 SYGVKD. CDR3 length: 13 residues. V shed 6 bases and J shed 2 bases, with 11 bases lying between them.

Note on this clonotype: This may stem from a read error, because a much larger clone lies one nucleotide away. This chain links TRBV10-3 with TRBJ2-7; D gene uncertain. The CDR3 totals 13 residues. V was clipped by 3 bases and J by 3 bases, with 9 bases between them. Germline values: CDR1 ENHRY, CDR2 SYGVKD. The CDR3 DNA is TGTGCCATCAGTGATTCTGGAAACTACGAGCAGTACTTC. Translation: CAISDSGNYEQYF.

The V and J genes are TRBV9 and TRBJ1-6, with D perhaps TRBD1 (5 bases). Trimming removed 1 base from V and 5 bases from J, with 10 bases in between. Germline loops: CDR1 SGDLS, CDR2 YYNGEE. The CDR3 covers 15 residues. CDR3 protein: CASSVLQGDNSPLHF. The CDR3 region has the DNA TGTGCCAGCAGCGTACTCCAGGGAGATAATTCACCCCTCCACTTT.

This clonotype was seen repeatedly, ten times or more. The chain has TRBV29-1 and TRBJ1-1; tentative D call: TRBD1 (5 bases). CDR1 and CDR2 from the germline V gene are SQVTM and ANQGSEA. CDR3 length: 13 residues. The germline V and J ends were trimmed by 3 bases and 9 bases, with 17 bases remaining between them. The CDR3, as DNA: TGCAGCGTTGAGGGGGAAGGACACCTTCAAGCTTTCTTT. This encodes CSVEGEGHLQAFF.